This is a list of T cell receptor beta chains from one sample in a study of CD8 T cells in Susac syndrome. TCRdb re-called the immunoSEQ multiplex PCR reads with MiXCR, one entry per CDR3 protein. The table has about 180,000 distinct CDR3 sequences, 85% to 95% seen once; the top ten hold around 0.15%. Sequencing used CD8+ T cells from PBMCs. Source of these receptors: a human donor with multiple sclerosis. Both conserved end residues are part of each CDR3. The D gene is left open where the match is weak.

j_gene,len,d_gene,v_gene,CDR3nt,CDR3aa
TRBJ1-1,14,TRBD1,TRBV20-1,TGCAGTGCCAGACAGGGGATCATGAACACTGAAGCTTTCTTT,CSARQGIMNTEAFF
TRBJ1-6,15,-,TRBV4-2,TGTGCCAGCAGCCAAGCACAGGGCGATAATTCACCCCTCCACTTT,CASSQAQGDNSPLHF
TRBJ1-2,13,-,TRBV12-3/TRBV12-4,TGTGCCAGCAGCCCCGGGCCGTTGGGTGGCTACACCTTC,CASSPGPLGGYTF
TRBJ1-2,14,-,TRBV7-9,TGTGCCAGCGGATCCCAAGTTTTAAACTATGGCTACACCTTC,CASGSQVLNYGYTF
TRBJ2-4,16,-,TRBV12-3/TRBV12-4,TGTGCCAGCAGTTTCATAGCAGGGTTCGACAAAAACATTCAGTACTTC,CASSFIAGFDKNIQYF
TRBJ2-7,18,-,TRBV27,TGTGCCAGCAGCCCCGACCCCCCACAACAGGGAACTACCTACGAGCAGTACTTC,CASSPDPPQQGTTYEQYF
TRBJ2-1,15,-,TRBV3-1,TGTGCCAGCAGCCAGAGCCGGGGCTCCTACAATGAGCAGTTCTTC,CASSQSRGSYNEQFF
TRBJ2-7,15,TRBD1,TRBV5-4,TGTGCCAGCAGCTTGGTGGGACAGGGATCTTACGAGCAGTACTTC,CASSLVGQGSYEQYF
TRBJ2-7,15,TRBD2,TRBV20-1,TGCAGTGCTAGGGTGAGGACTAGCGGAATCTACGAGCAGTACTTC,CSARVRTSGIYEQYF
TRBJ2-7,12,-,TRBV23-1,TGCGCCAGCAGTCAAGATACTCGCGAGCAGTACTTC,CASSQDTREQYF